This T cell receptor beta chain was captured in a study of identical twins. The V segment lost 6 bases and the J segment 2 bases; nucleotides outside the gene matches: 10. CDR3 length equals 16 residues. After template switching added a universal primer site, the resulting cDNA carried unique molecular identifiers. TCRdb passed the 5' RACE reads through MiXCR, listing each CDR3 protein once. The data contain 1.5 million or so distinct CDR3 sequences, about 30% of them seen just once; the ten biggest clones take up 0.25% to 0.3%. This sequence joins TRBV12-3 or TRBV12-4 and TRBJ2-1; 7 positions agree with TRBD2. The clonotype was recovered from a newborn girl in good health. Sequencing was done on a sample of cord blood. CDR3 sequence: CASSLRAGAAYNEQFF. The CDR3 DNA follows: TGTGCCAGCAGCCTCCGGGCGGGAGCAGCCTACAATGAGCAGTTCTTC.